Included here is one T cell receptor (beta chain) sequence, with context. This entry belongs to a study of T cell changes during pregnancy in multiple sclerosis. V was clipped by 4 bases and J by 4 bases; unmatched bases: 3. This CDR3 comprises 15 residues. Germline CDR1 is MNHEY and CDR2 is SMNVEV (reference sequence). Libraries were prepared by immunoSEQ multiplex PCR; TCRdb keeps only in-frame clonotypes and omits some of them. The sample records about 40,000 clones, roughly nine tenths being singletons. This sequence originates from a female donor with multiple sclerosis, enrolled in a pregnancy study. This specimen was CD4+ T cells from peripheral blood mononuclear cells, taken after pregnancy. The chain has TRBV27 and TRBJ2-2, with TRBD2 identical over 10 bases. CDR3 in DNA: TGTGCCAGCAGTTCCCTAGCGGGAGTCACCGGGGAGCTGTTTTTT. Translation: CASSSLAGVTGELFF.